This entry concerns a single T cell receptor (beta chain). In the PCR, 60 Vbeta and 13 Jbeta primers were used. Some clones are missing from TCRdb's copy, which holds only in-frame ones; the method was immunoSEQ multiplex PCR. The top ten clones hold under 0.75% of a sample with about 90,000 clones, around 80% of them seen once. This specimen belongs to a study of cytomegalovirus exposure and HLA in healthy donors. From germline, CDR1 is SEHNR and CDR2 FQNEAQ (reference sequence). The CDR3 is made up of 15 amino acids. Trimming removed 3 bases at V and 2 bases at J, with 12 bases between. This chain uses TRBV7-9 with TRBJ2-3, with D tentatively TRBD1 (5 bases). This TCR came from a man aged 30-40 years in good health and CMV-seronegative. The specimen was PBMCs. The CDR3 protein is CASSLLRQPTDTQYF. The CDR3 DNA is TGTGCCAGCAGCTTGCTCCGACAGCCCACAGATACGCAGTATTTT.